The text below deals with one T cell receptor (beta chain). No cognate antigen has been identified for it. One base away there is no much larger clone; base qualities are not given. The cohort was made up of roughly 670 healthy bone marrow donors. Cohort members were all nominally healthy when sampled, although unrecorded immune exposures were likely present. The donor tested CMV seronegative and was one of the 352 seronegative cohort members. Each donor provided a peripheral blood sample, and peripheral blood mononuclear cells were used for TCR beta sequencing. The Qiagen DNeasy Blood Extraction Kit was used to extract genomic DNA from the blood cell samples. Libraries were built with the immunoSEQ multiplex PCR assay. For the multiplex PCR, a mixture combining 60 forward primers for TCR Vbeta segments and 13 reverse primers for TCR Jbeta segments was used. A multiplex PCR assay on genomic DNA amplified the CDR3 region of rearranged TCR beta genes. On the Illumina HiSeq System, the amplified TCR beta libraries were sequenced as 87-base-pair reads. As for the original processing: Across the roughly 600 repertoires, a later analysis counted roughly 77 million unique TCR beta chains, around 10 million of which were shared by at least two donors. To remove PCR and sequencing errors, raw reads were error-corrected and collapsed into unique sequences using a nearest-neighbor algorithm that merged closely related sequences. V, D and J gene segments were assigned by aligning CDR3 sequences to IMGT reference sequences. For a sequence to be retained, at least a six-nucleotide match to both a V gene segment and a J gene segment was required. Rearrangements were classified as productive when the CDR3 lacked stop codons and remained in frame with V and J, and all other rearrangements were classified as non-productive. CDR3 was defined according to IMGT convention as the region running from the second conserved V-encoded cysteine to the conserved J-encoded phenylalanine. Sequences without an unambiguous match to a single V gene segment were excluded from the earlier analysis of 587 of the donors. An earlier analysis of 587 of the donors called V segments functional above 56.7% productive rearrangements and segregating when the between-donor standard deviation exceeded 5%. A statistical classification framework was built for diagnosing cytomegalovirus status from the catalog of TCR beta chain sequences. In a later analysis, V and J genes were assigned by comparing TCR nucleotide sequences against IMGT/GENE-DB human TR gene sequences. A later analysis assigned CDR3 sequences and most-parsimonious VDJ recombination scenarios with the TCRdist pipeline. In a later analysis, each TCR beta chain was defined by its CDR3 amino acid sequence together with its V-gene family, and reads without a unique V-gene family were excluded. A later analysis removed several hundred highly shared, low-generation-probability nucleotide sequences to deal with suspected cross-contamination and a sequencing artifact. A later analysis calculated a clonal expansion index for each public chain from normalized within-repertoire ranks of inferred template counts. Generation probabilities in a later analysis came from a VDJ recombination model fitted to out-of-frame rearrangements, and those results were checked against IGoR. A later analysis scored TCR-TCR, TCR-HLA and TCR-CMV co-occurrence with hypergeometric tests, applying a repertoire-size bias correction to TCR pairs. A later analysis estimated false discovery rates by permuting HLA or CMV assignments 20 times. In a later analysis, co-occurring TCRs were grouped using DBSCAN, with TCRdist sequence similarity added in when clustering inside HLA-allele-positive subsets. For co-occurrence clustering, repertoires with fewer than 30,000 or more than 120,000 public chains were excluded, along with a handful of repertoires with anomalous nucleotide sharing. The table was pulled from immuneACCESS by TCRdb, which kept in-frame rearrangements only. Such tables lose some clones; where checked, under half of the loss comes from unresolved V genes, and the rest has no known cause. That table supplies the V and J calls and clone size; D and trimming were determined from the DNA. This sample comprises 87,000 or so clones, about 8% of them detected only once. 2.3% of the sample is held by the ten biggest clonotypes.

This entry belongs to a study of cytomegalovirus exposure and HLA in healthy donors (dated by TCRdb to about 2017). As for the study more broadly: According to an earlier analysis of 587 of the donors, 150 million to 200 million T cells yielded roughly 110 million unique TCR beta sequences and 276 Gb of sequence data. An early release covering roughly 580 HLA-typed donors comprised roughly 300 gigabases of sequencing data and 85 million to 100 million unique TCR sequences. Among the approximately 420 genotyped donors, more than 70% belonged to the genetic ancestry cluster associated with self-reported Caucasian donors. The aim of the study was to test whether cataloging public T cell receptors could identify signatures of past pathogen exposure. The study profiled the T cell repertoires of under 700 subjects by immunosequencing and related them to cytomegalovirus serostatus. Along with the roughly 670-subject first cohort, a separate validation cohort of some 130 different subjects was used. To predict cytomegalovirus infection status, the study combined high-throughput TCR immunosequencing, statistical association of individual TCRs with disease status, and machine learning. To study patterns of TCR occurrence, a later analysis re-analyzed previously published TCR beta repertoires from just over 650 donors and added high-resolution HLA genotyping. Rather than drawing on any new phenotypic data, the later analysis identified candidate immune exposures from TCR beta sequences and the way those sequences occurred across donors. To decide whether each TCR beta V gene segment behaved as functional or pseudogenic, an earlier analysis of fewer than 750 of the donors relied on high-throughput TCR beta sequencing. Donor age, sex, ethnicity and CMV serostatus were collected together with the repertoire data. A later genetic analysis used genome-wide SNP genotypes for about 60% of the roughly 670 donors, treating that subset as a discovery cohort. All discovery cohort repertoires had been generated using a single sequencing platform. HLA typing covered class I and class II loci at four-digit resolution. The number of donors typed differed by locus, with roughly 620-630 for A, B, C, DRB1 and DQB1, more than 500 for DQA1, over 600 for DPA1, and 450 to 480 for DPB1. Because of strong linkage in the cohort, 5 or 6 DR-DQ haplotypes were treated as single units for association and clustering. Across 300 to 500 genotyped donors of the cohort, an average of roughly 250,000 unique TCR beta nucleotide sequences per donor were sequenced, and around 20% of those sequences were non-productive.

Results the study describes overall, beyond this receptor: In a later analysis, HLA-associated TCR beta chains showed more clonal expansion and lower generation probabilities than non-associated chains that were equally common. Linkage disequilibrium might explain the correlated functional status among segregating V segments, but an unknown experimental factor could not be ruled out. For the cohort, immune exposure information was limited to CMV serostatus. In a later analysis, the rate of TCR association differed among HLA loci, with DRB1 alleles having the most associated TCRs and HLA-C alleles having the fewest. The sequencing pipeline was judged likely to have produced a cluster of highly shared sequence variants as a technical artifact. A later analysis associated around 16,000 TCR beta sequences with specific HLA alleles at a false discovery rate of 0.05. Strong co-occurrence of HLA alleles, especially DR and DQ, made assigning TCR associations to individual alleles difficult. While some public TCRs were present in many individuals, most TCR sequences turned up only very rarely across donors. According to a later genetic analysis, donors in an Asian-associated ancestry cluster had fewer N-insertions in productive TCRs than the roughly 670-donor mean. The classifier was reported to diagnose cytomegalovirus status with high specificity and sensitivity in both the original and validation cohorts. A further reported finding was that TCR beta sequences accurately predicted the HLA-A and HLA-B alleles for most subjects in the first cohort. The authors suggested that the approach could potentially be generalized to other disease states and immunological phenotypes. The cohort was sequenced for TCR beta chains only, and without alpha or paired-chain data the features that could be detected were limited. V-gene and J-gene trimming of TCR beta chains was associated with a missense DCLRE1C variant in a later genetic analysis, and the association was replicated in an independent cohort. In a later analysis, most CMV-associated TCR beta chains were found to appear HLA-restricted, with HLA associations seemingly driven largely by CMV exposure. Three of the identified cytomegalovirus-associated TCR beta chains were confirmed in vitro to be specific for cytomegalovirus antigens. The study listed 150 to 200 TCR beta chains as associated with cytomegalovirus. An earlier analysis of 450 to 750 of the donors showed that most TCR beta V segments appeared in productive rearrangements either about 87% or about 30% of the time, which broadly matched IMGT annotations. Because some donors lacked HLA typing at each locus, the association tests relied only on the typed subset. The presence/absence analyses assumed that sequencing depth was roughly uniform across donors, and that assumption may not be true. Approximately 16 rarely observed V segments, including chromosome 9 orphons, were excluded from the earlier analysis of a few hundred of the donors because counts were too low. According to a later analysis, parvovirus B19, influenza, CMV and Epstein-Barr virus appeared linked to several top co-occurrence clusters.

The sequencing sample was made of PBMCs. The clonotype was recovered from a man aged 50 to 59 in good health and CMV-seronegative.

The DNA sequence follows: TGTGCCAGCAGCTTAAGCATGGCGGGAGGGGATGAGCAGTTCTTC. Its amino acids are CASSLSMAGGDEQFF. This chain joins TRBV7-3 to TRBJ2-1; 9 of the junction bases match TRBD2. At the junction V is shortened by 1 base and J by 8 bases; bases outside the gene matches: 6. The CDR1 and CDR2 encoded by the germline V gene are SGHTA and FQGTGA. The CDR3, cysteine through phenylalanine, is 15 amino acids long. This entry keeps only the CDR3 DNA: 45 bases, framed from base 1.